This TCR beta chain was documented in a study of CD8+ T cells in alopecia areata. Study at large: Scoring of severity for treated patients was based on percentage of affected scalp area. Study findings and constraints: There was only one nonresponder, so it was unclear how baseline CD8+ expansion relates to response. More clonal than normal scalp was lesional scalp, particularly alopecia totalis/universalis. Scalp clonality, along with expanded CD8+ clones among the top 100, was significantly decreased by tofacitinib.

Isolated RNA was reverse transcribed into cDNA used as the sequencing template. TCRdb keeps only in-frame clones here, not all; method: immunoSEQ multiplex PCR. The table lists about 200,000 clones, 45% to 75% of them singletons. This clone was counted a few times. No antigen is known for it. Treatment in this sample: oral pan-JAK inhibitor, 5-10 mg twice daily. CDR3 length equals 14 residues. V lost 4 bases, J lost 6 bases, and 16 bases lay in between. CDR1 MGHDK and CDR2 SYGVNS come from the germline V gene. The sample here was CD4+ T cells sorted from blood, taken at week 4, from a patient treated with tofacitinib. The sequence derives from a human donor with alopecia areata. The chain is built from TRBV25-1 and TRBJ2-7, with a possible D match to TRBD2 (7 bases). CDR3 coding DNA: TGTGCCAGCAGTGCTGGGGGCGGGGGACGCGAGCAGTACTTC. Translation gives CASSAGGGGREQYF.